This TCR beta chain was recorded in a study of T cell changes during pregnancy in multiple sclerosis. Germline CDR1 and CDR2: GTSNPN and SVGIG (reference sequence). This CDR3 is built from 14 residues. The V and J ends lost 2 bases and 5 bases, in that order; junction bases with no gene match: 8. Using immunoSEQ multiplex PCR, the repertoire was profiled, and TCRdb retains in-frame clones only, with some absent. The repertoire holds about 70,000 clones, with about 91% as singletons. This chain uses TRBV30 with TRBJ1-1; 7 nucleotides agree with TRBD1. The source material was peripheral blood, sampled after pregnancy. This sequence was found in a female donor with multiple sclerosis, enrolled in a pregnancy study. The DNA of the CDR3 is TGTGCCTGGAGTCTCCAGGGGGGTCGGACTGAAGCTTTCTTT. Translation gives CAWSLQGGRTEAFF.